The 17 T cell receptor beta chains presented below share a single source sample, sequenced in a study of T cells after yellow fever vaccination. TCRdb re-called the 5' RACE reads with MiXCR, one entry per CDR3 protein. The data show 500,000 to 550,000 distinct CDR3 sequences, with about a fifth seen just once and about 15% held by the top ten. This sample comprised PBMCs, obtained roughly 23 days after the first yellow fever vaccination. All receptors derive from a man between 18 and 29 years old who received the YFV17D yellow fever vaccine.

The chain joins TRBV5-1 to TRBJ2-3; possibly TRBD1 for D (6 bases). The germline CDR1 and CDR2 sequences are SGHRS and YFSETQ. With 0 bases removed from V and 0 bases from J, the gap between germline ends came to 11 bases. The CDR3 loop spans 16 amino acids. The CDR3 spells CASSLVAGASTDTQYF. The CDR3 nucleotides are TGCGCCAGCAGCTTGGTTGCAGGGGCCAGCACAGATACGCAGTATTTT.

This clonotype was recorded at least ten times. J is TRBJ2-2 and V is TRBV27, with D maybe TRBD1 (5 bases). The germline V gene encodes CDR1 MNHEY and CDR2 SMNVEV (reference sequence). With 8 bases removed from V and 5 bases from J, the gap between germline ends came to 15 bases. The CDR3 runs to 14 residues. CDR3 nucleotides: TGTGCCAGCGGCTACTCCGACAGAACCGGGGAGCTGTTTTTT. This codes for CASGYSDRTGELFF.

This clonotype was detected ten times or more. This chain links TRBV28 with TRBJ2-3; D is possibly TRBD1 or TRBD2 (5 bases each). Germline assignment: CDR1 MDHEN and CDR2 SYDVKM. V was clipped by 5 bases and J by 6 bases, with 15 bases between them. The CDR3 length is 14 residues. CDR3 sequence (DNA): TGTGCCAGCAGTATCGGGGCAACGGGGGATACGCAGTATTTT. Translating gives CASSIGATGDTQYF.

In this sample, this clonotype turned up a few times. This chain connects TRBV7-8 to TRBJ2-1, with TRBD2 matching over 11 bases. Germline V gene sequence: CDR1 SGHVS, CDR2 FQNEAQ. The J segment lost 4 bases and the V segment lost 10 bases, leaving 9 bases of the junction unmatched. The CDR3 loop spans 15 amino acids. The chain's CDR3 is CATELAGERYNEQFF. As DNA, the CDR3 is TGTGCCACCGAACTAGCGGGGGAAAGATACAATGAGCAGTTCTTC.

This clonotype has at least ten counts. The CDR3 region has the DNA TGTGCCAGCAGTGAAGCGCGGGGGGCCGGCCCCTACGAGCAGTACGTC. It is translated as CASSEARGAGPYEQYV. V and J are TRBV6-1 and TRBJ2-7; 8 bases fit TRBD2. Germline V gene data show CDR1 as MNHNS and CDR2 as SASEGT. The CDR3 totals 16 residues. V was clipped by 0 bases and J by 2 bases; unmatched bases: 6.

The rearrangement links TRBV6-1 to TRBJ1-1; 9 nucleotides align to TRBD1. Germline CDR1 reads MNHNS; CDR2 reads SASEGT. The length of the CDR3 is 15 residues. Losses at the gene ends were 5 bases for V and 4 bases for J; bases not matched to a gene: 8. The DNA for the CDR3 is TGTGCCAGCAGTCAACCGATGACAGGGGGCACTGAAGCTTTCTTT. Its translation: CASSQPMTGGTEAFF.

This clonotype turned up a few times. The chain is built from TRBV20-1 and TRBJ2-1; TRBD2 agrees at 12 bases. V lost 3 bases, J lost 10 bases, and 10 bases stayed unmatched. Germline assignment: CDR1 DFQATT and CDR2 SNEGSKA (reference sequence). This CDR3 has 15 amino acids. Here the CDR3 DNA reads TGCAGTGCTAGCCCACTAGCGGGGGGAAGTTGGGAGCAGTTCTTC. This codes for CSASPLAGGSWEQFF.

The genes are TRBV5-1 and TRBJ2-2; TRBD2 might be the D (6 bases). The germline gives CDR1 SGHRS, CDR2 YFSETQ. This CDR3 has 14 amino acids. V was trimmed by 4 bases and J by 7 bases, leaving 14 bases between them. The DNA of the CDR3 is TGCGCCAGCAGCCCGTATCGCGGGGACGGGGAGCTGTTTTTT. Translation gives CASSPYRGDGELFF. The full variable domain, rest sourced from reference TRBV5-1 and TRBJ2-2, is KAGVTQTPRYLIKTRGQQVTLSCSPISGHRSVSWYQQTPGQGLQFLFEYFSETQRNKGNFPGRFSGRQFSNSRSEMNVSTLELGDSALYLCASSPYRGDGELFFGEGSRLTVL.

This clonotype was seen only a few times. The chain links TRBV4-3 to TRBJ2-3, with D perhaps given as TRBD1 or TRBD2 (5 bases each). Looked up from germline, CDR1 is LGHNA and CDR2 is YSLEER. The CDR3 spans 13 residues. V was pared by 7 bases and J by 4 bases, with 12 bases between. The CDR3 DNA is TGCGCCAGCACCCAGAGGGGTTCAGATACGCAGTATTTT. Translating gives CASTQRGSDTQYF.

This clonotype was seen a handful of times. The J gene is TRBJ1-1, the V gene TRBV4-3; 7 bases are shared with TRBD1. The ends lost 1 base at V and 4 bases at J; junction bases unmatched: 9. Germline V gene sequence: CDR1 LGHNA, CDR2 YSLEER. This CDR3 comprises 16 residues. CDR3 region: CASSQGVAGGGTEAFF. CDR3 nucleotide sequence: TGCGCCAGCAGCCAAGGCGTGGCAGGGGGGGGCACTGAAGCTTTCTTT.

This clonotype showed up just a few times. The J gene is TRBJ2-3, the V gene TRBV7-2; no clear D. Germline lookup yields CDR1 SGHTA and CDR2 FQGNSA. Trimming stripped 5 bases from V and 5 bases from J, with 11 bases between. The CDR3 covers 13 residues. The CDR3 protein is CASSPAKEDTQYF. The CDR3 nucleotides are TGTGCCAGCAGCCCTGCGAAGGAAGATACGCAGTATTTT.

This clonotype was detected ten times or more. The V call is TRBV20-1, the J call TRBJ2-7, with D possibly matching TRBD2 (5 bases). The CDR3 consists of 14 residues. Trimming cost V 6 bases and J 3 bases, with 18 bases left between them. CDR1 DFQATT and CDR2 SNEGSKA come from the germline V gene (reference sequence). Here the CDR3 DNA reads TGCAGTGCCACGGACGGACCCGGGGACTACGAGCAGTACGTC. Amino acid sequence: CSATDGPGDYEQYV.

In its sample, this clonotype was seen once. The chain is built from TRBV18 and TRBJ1-3, with unresolved D. CDR1 is KGHSH and CDR2 is LQKENI in the germline V gene. The CDR3 totals 14 residues. V lost 5 bases and J lost 8, with 16 bases in between. CDR3 sequence reads: CASSRTIREDTIYF. For the CDR3, the DNA is TGTGCCAGCTCAAGGACGATCCGGGAGGACACCATATATTTT.

This clonotype was seen a handful of times. This sequence joins TRBV5-1 and TRBJ1-1; TRBD1 matches 9 bases. This CDR3 has 15 residues. In germline, CDR1 is SGHRS, CDR2 YFSETQ. V dropped 4 bases and J dropped 1; count of bases not matched to a gene: 5. CDR3 bases: TGCGCCAGCAGCGACGGGACAGGGCCGAACACTGAAGCTTTCTTT. Protein sequence: CASSDGTGPNTEAFF.

The chain carries TRBV2 and TRBJ2-5, with D hard to call. Deletions cut 2 bases from V and 8 bases from J, with 12 bases between. The CDR3 loop spans 13 amino acids. The germline V gene has CDR1 SNHLY and CDR2 FYNNEI. CDR3 sequence (DNA): TGTGCCAGCAGTGAATCCCAAAAAGGAACCCAGTACTTC. Its translation is CASSESQKGTQYF.

The V and J genes are TRBV2 and TRBJ2-7; no clear D gene. In germline, CDR1 is SNHLY, CDR2 FYNNEI. This CDR3 has 11 amino acids. Deletions cut 3 bases from V and 3 bases from J, with 3 bases between. The CDR3 sequence: CASSDGYEQYF. The CDR3 coding sequence is TGTGCCAGCAGTGATGGCTACGAGCAGTACTTC.

The CDR3, as DNA: TGTGCCAGCAGAACACGCGGGCTGCGGAGGGATACCACCATATATTTT. It is translated as CASRTRGLRRDTTIYF. The V and J genes are TRBV6-1 and TRBJ1-3; D call uncertain. CDR3 length: 16 amino acids. Germline V gene sequence: CDR1 MNHNS, CDR2 SASEGT. V was pared by 6 bases and J by 9 bases, with 24 bases between.